The T cell receptor beta chain described here comes from a study of T cell responses to AZD1222 COVID-19 vaccine. Trimming took 5 bases from V and 4 from J, leaving 11 bases between them. The CDR3 is 13 amino acids. Germline CDR1 reads SEHNR; CDR2 reads FQNEAQ (reference sequence). Regarding the study as a whole: White British people made up most donors, females outnumbered males, and clonal diversity was possibly underestimated. Spike-specific TCR breadth and depth went up after people got two AZD1222 doses. The number of AZD1222 recipients seropositive at baseline was only 6 or 7.

Points on this clone: Antigen unknown.

This table comes from immunoSEQ multiplex PCR, and its TCRdb copy is limited to in-frame clones, with some not included. The table includes 90,000 to 150,000 clones, 87% detected once. Sequenced material: peripheral blood, taken 28 days after the second AZD1222 dose. V and J are TRBV7-9 and TRBJ1-2, with no clear D. This clonotype originated in an adult who received the AZD1222 COVID-19 vaccine. CDR3 sequence (DNA): TGTGCCAGCAGCGTAAACACTGGCTATGGCTACACCTTC. Its protein product is CASSVNTGYGYTF. The full variable domain, rest sourced from reference TRBV7-9 and TRBJ1-2, is DTGVSQNPRHKITKRGQNVTFRCDPISEHNRLYWYRQTLGQGPEFLTYFQNEAQLEKSRLLSDRFSAERPKGSFSTLEIQRTEQGDSAMYLCASSVNTGYGYTFGSGTRLTVV.